This TCR beta chain was identified during a study of T cell clonality in common variable immunodeficiency. Broader study findings: Fewer deletions and N-nucleotide insertions were reportedly seen in common variable immunodeficiency TCR beta sequences. CVID subjects had higher TCRbeta clonality than healthy controls, most marked in about a third.

Reduced serum IgG, IgA and/or IgM plus specific antibody deficiency defined CVID. Each donor provided about 5 to 9 ml of heparinized whole blood. This clone was seen a few times. The antigen is not known. The sequenced fragment ends 3 residues before the CDR3 boundary, so the rest is inferred from the germline J gene. Profiling relied on immunoSEQ multiplex PCR, and the TCRdb table lists in-frame clones only, not all of them. This sample carries around 15,000 clones, none of them present only once. Losses at the gene ends were 3 bases for V and 4 bases for J; bases not matched to a gene: 7. Per germline, CDR1 LNHDA and CDR2 SQIVND (reference sequence). This CDR3 has 16 amino acids.

Material: peripheral blood mononuclear cells. The rearrangement links TRBV19 to TRBJ1-5; the match to TRBD1 covers 9 bases. The clonotype originates from a human donor with common variable immunodeficiency. The sequenced part of the CDR3 DNA is TGTGCCAGTAGTATGCTTCCAGGGACAGGGAATCAGCCC. Protein sequence: CASSMLPGTGNQP. The complete CDR3 protein is CASSMLPGTGNQPQHF.